The 27 T cell receptor beta chains reported below all come from one sample, sequenced in a study of blood T cell repertoires in COVID-19. Method: immunoSEQ multiplex PCR; TCRdb's copy keeps in-frame clones and lacks some. Of some 6,000 clones listed, about 88% are singletons. Input material: peripheral blood. The receptors come from a human donor in a cohort sampled during active COVID-19.

This chain uses TRBV3-1 (or the pseudogene TRBV3-2) with TRBJ2-5, with D possibly matching TRBD2 (6 bases). In germline, CDR1 is LGHDT, CDR2 YNNKEL (reference sequence). The CDR3 runs 14 residues. V was clipped by 4 bases and J by 5 bases, with 14 bases between them. The CDR3 sequence: CASSRTGVGETQYF. For the CDR3, the DNA is TGTGCCAGCAGCCGTACGGGGGTGGGTGAGACCCAGTACTTC.

This clone was recorded only once. V and J are TRBV6-5 and TRBJ2-5, with a possible D match to TRBD2 (6 bases). The CDR3 consists of 12 residues. The germline V gene has CDR1 MNHEY and CDR2 SVGAGI. V lost 8 bases, J lost 4 bases, and 11 bases lay in between. The CDR3 region has the DNA TGTGCCAGCGGAGGGGAGCGAGAGACCCAGTACTTC. Amino acids: CASGGERETQYF.

This rearrangement joins TRBV7-2 to TRBJ2-7, with 10 nucleotides matching TRBD1. The CDR3 loop spans 14 amino acids. The germline gives CDR1 SGHTA, CDR2 FQGNSA. V was pared by 6 bases and J by 1 base, with 3 bases of the junction left unmatched. The CDR3 DNA follows: TGTGCCAGCAGAAGGGACAGGGGATCCTACGAGCAGTACTTC. It is translated as CASRRDRGSYEQYF.

The chain joins TRBV6-2 or TRBV6-3 to TRBJ2-6, with D possibly TRBD2 on 6 matching bases. Per the germline V gene, CDR1 is MNHEY and CDR2 is SVGEGT. The CDR3 has 15 amino acids. V was clipped by 3 bases and J by 2 bases, with 8 bases between them. CDR3 coding DNA: TGTGCCAGCAGTTATCCGGGGGCTGGGGCCAACGTCCTGACTTTC. This encodes CASSYPGAGANVLTF.

As DNA, the CDR3 is TGTGCCAGCAGTGTGGGGGGGGGATGGGATGAGCAGTTCTTC. It specifies CASSVGGGWDEQFF. V and J are TRBV6-2 or TRBV6-3 and TRBJ2-1; TRBD2 matches 7 bases. The germline CDR1 and CDR2 sequences are MNHEY and SVGEGT. This CDR3 has 14 amino acids. With V trimmed by 5 bases and J by 8 bases, 9 bases remained unmatched.

V is TRBV30 and J is TRBJ1-3, with D hard to call. Trimming removed 3 bases at V and 0 bases at J, with 9 bases between. Per the germline V gene, CDR1 is GTSNPN and CDR2 is SVGIG (reference sequence). The CDR3 extends over 14 amino acids. In nucleotides, the CDR3 is TGTGCCTGGAGCGAGAGGCGCTCTGGAAACACCATATATTTT. Translation gives CAWSERRSGNTIYF.

The V gene is TRBV3-1 (or the pseudogene TRBV3-2), the J gene TRBJ2-5, with unresolved D. Trimming took 5 bases from V and 5 from J, leaving 9 bases between them. This CDR3 spans 12 amino acids. CDR1 and CDR2 (germline): LGHDT, YNNKEL (reference sequence). The DNA of the CDR3 is TGTGCCAGCAGCTTCCGCCGGGAGACCCAGTACTTC. Its translation: CASSFRRETQYF.

V usage is TRBV5-1 and J usage is TRBJ2-7; D may be TRBD2 (5 bases). V was trimmed by 2 bases and J by 4 bases, leaving 16 bases between them. The CDR3 runs 15 residues. Germline CDR1 reads SGHRS; CDR2 reads YFSETQ. CDR3 protein: CASSFGIQGGYEQYF. The CDR3, as DNA: TGCGCCAGCAGCTTTGGCATCCAAGGCGGGTACGAGCAGTACTTC.

V and J are TRBV5-1 and TRBJ2-2, with 7 bases identical to TRBD1. Germline CDR1 reads SGHRS; CDR2 reads YFSETQ. The V gene end was trimmed by 4 bases and the J gene end by 1 base; junction bases not matched to a gene: 4. This CDR3 comprises 15 residues. CDR3 nucleotide sequence: TGCGCCAGCAGCGAGGGGACAGTGAACACCGGGGAGCTGTTTTTT. This sequence encodes CASSEGTVNTGELFF.

This chain connects TRBV28 to TRBJ2-2, with D maybe TRBD2 (7 bases). Trimming removed 5 bases from V and 7 bases from J, with 29 bases in between. Germline V gene data show CDR1 as MDHEN and CDR2 as SYDVKM. The CDR3 length is 19 residues. The CDR3 DNA reads as TGTGCCAGCAGTCCACGTGTTGTTAGGGGGGGCCGCGGAGGCGGGGAGCTGTTTTTT. This encodes CASSPRVVRGGRGGGELFF.

DNA for the CDR3: TGTGCCAGCTCGACCGGGACTACCGTCACCGGGGAGCTGTTTTTT. Its translation is CASSTGTTVTGELFF. The chain carries TRBV18 and TRBJ2-2; 7 bases map to TRBD2. The V gene's germline CDR1 is KGHSH and CDR2 LQKENI. V was pared by 6 bases and J by 4 bases, with 8 bases of the junction left unmatched. The CDR3 sequence is 15 residues long.

The J gene is TRBJ1-4, the V gene TRBV3-1 (or the pseudogene TRBV3-2), with D tentatively TRBD1 (6 bases). Per germline, CDR1 LGHDT and CDR2 YNNKEL (reference sequence). Trimming pared 4 bases from V and 7 bases from J, leaving 19 bases between. The CDR3 runs 16 residues. CDR3 loop: CASSPHSGGPSEKLFF. The CDR3 DNA is TGTGCCAGCAGCCCCCACTCGGGGGGGCCGAGTGAAAAACTGTTTTTT.

The V and J genes are TRBV7-9 and TRBJ2-7; 12 bases are shared with TRBD1. The CDR3 is made up of 14 amino acids. CDR1 is SEHNR, CDR2 FQNEAQ, per germline (reference sequence). V lost 4 bases and J lost 6; bases outside the gene matches: 4. The CDR3 nucleotides read TGTGCCAGCAGCTCCGGGACAGGGGGCGTCGAGCAGTACTTC. Translated: CASSSGTGGVEQYF.

The chain couples TRBV10-2 to TRBJ2-6; 11 bases match TRBD2. V shed 6 bases, J shed 4 bases, and the junction held 5 bases outside the gene matches. The CDR3 runs to 16 residues. Germline-derived CDR1 and CDR2 are WSHSY and SAAADI. CDR3 sequence: CASSLAGGRGANVLTF. The DNA of the CDR3 is TGCGCCAGCAGCTTAGCGGGAGGGCGGGGGGCCAACGTCCTGACTTTC.

The chain employs TRBV5-1 and TRBJ1-4; D ambiguous. V was clipped by 5 bases and J by 4 bases, with 18 bases between them. Germline CDR1 reads SGHRS; CDR2 reads YFSETQ. CDR3 size: 16 residues. The CDR3 DNA sequence: TGCGCCAGCAGTTCAAAAGCGTTAAGTGGTAATGAAAAACTGTTTTTT. This encodes CASSSKALSGNEKLFF.

This clone was observed a single time. The V gene is TRBV6-4, the J gene TRBJ1-1; D is undetermined. The germline V and J ends were trimmed by 3 bases and 0 bases, with 5 bases remaining between them. CDR3 length: 13 amino acids. CDR1 is MRHNA and CDR2 is SNTAGT in the germline V gene. The CDR3, as DNA: TGTGCCAGCAGTGAGGGCATGAACACTGAAGCTTTCTTT. It translates to CASSEGMNTEAFF.

In this sample, this clone turned up once. The rearrangement uses TRBV4-1 and TRBJ2-1; 8 bases align to TRBD1. Germline CDR1 is MGHRA and CDR2 is YSYEKL. The junction had 9 bases not matched to a gene; V was cut back by 2 bases and J by 6 bases. This CDR3 contains 16 residues. The CDR3 sequence is CASSQPDRGFSNEQFF. In DNA, the CDR3 is TGCGCCAGCAGCCAACCCGACAGGGGATTTAGCAATGAGCAGTTCTTC.

This chain uses TRBV19 with TRBJ1-2; 8 bases align to TRBD1. CDR3 size: 15 residues. V shed 0 bases and J 2 bases; nucleotides not matched to a gene: 2. Germline loops: CDR1 LNHDA, CDR2 SQIVND (reference sequence). CDR3 sequence reads: CASSIDGQGNYGYTF. Written as DNA, the CDR3 is TGTGCCAGTAGTATAGACGGACAGGGCAACTATGGCTACACCTTC.

The chain combines TRBV7-6 with TRBJ2-7; possible D gene TRBD2, 5 bases. The CDR3 contains 12 residues. Germline V gene data show CDR1 as SGHVS and CDR2 as FNYEAQ. Trimming shortened V by 4 bases and J by 5 bases, and 9 bases separated the two germline ends. CDR3 residues: CASSSDYHEQYF. The CDR3 DNA sequence: TGTGCCAGCAGCTCCGACTACCACGAGCAGTACTTC.

V is TRBV12-2 and J is TRBJ2-3; the table's D call of TRBD2 was not tested on the DNA. TRBV12-2 is an annotated pseudogene. This CDR3 is 19 amino acids long. CDR3: CASRLALAGGPRLEDTQYF. CDR3 in DNA: TGTGCAAGTCGCTTAGCGCTAGCGGGGGGCCCTCGCCTAGAGGATACGCAGTATTTT.

The chain is built from TRBV5-1 and TRBJ2-7, with a weak D call TRBD1 (6 bases). Germline CDR1 SGHRS, CDR2 YFSETQ. V was clipped by 0 bases and J by 3 bases, with 19 bases between them. The CDR3 is 17 residues long. CDR3: CASSLALGRTDIYEQYF. CDR3 in DNA: TGCGCCAGCAGCTTGGCCTTGGGAAGGACAGATATCTACGAGCAGTACTTC.

This chain uses TRBV9 with TRBJ1-3; tentative D call: TRBD1 (5 bases). The CDR3 spans 16 residues. Deletions cut 5 bases from V and 0 bases from J, with 15 bases between. The germline V gene has CDR1 SGDLS and CDR2 YYNGEE. CDR3 nucleotide sequence: TGTGCCAGCAGTGACCCGGACACGGACTCTGGAAACACCATATATTTT. This sequence encodes CASSDPDTDSGNTIYF.

The table lists this clone with a few counts. This chain connects TRBV18 to TRBJ2-7; D uncertain. This CDR3 region has 13 residues. Trimming removed 2 bases at V and 3 bases at J, with 8 bases between. CDR1 is KGHSH and CDR2 is LQKENI in the germline V gene. The CDR3: CASSPFPSYEQYF. The CDR3 DNA follows: TGTGCCAGCTCACCATTCCCCAGCTACGAGCAGTACTTC.

CDR3: CASSPRRTGAHSGNTIYF. The CDR3 nucleotides read TGTGCCAGCTCACCACGACGAACAGGGGCTCACTCTGGAAACACCATATATTTT. The chain employs TRBV18 and TRBJ1-3, with 7 bases that match TRBD1. Germline assignment: CDR1 KGHSH and CDR2 LQKENI. The ends lost 1 base at V and 0 bases at J; junction bases unmatched: 9. This CDR3 has 18 amino acids.

The chain carries TRBV6-5 and TRBJ1-2, with TRBD1 identical over 7 bases. Germline-derived CDR1 and CDR2 are MNHEY and SVGAGI. The CDR3 contains 13 residues. The junction had 5 bases not matched to a gene; V was cut back by 6 bases and J by 4 bases. CDR3 sequence (DNA): TGTGCCAGCAGCAACTCAGGGGGCTATGGCTACACCTTC. Its protein is CASSNSGGYGYTF.

This clone has a single count. The V and J genes are TRBV7-9 and TRBJ1-5, with D possibly being TRBD1 (5 bases). CDR3 length equals 15 residues. Trimming left V 3 bases short and J 3 bases short, with 12 bases between. Per the germline V gene, CDR1 is SEHNR and CDR2 is FQNEAQ (reference sequence). DNA for the CDR3: TGTGCCAGCAGCTTTGGGGCGAATCTCAATCAGCCCCAGCATTTT. Translation: CASSFGANLNQPQHF. The complete variable domain, with remaining parts taken from reference TRBV7-9 and TRBJ1-5, reads DTGVSQNPRHKITKRGQNVTFRCDPISEHNRLYWYRQTLGQGPEFLTYFQNEAQLEKSRLLSDRFSAERPKGSFSTLEIQRTEQGDSAMYLCASSFGANLNQPQHFGDGTRLSIL.

The chain recombines TRBV6-5 with TRBJ1-5, with D maybe TRBD1 (6 bases). Trimming took 11 bases from V and 9 from J, leaving 20 bases between them. CDR1 MNHEY and CDR2 SVGAGI come from the germline V gene. The CDR3 extends over 13 amino acids. CDR3 amino acids: CAASTARGRPQHF. The CDR3 coding sequence is TGTGCCGCCTCGACGGCCAGGGGTCGGCCCCAGCATTTT.